Listed here are 22 T cell receptor beta chains from one sample, sequenced in a study of control samples from healthy donors and cancer patients. Sequencing used immunoSEQ multiplex PCR; TCRdb keeps in-frame clones, though not all of them. The data contain tens of thousands of clones, about 88% of them singletons. Input material: blood. Source of these receptors: a woman aged 55-75 years in good health.

V is TRBV4-3 and J is TRBJ2-3; 11 nucleotides match TRBD2. With V trimmed by 0 bases and J by 2 bases, 7 bases remained unmatched. The CDR3 is 18 residues long. From germline, CDR1 is LGHNA and CDR2 YSLEER. The CDR3 nucleotides are TGCGCCAGCAGCCAAGATCTATCTAGCGGGAGGTACACAGATACGCAGTATTTT. Translation: CASSQDLSSGRYTDTQYF.

V is TRBV5-4 and J is TRBJ1-4; D is undetermined. The length of the CDR3 is 13 residues. Germline V gene lookup returns CDR1 SGHNT and CDR2 YYREEE (reference sequence). Trimming took 1 base from V and 5 from J, leaving 6 bases between them. This CDR3 reads CASSLPENEKLFF. CDR3 in DNA: TGTGCCAGCAGCTTGCCGGAGAATGAAAAACTGTTTTTT.

The sample holds one count of this clone. The genes are TRBV25-1 and TRBJ2-1, with TRBD2 identical over 11 bases. The CDR3 has 18 amino acids. The germline V gene has CDR1 MGHDK and CDR2 SYGVNS. With V trimmed by 3 bases and J by 5 bases, 12 bases remained unmatched. The CDR3 spells CASSDPLLGSGRDNEQFF. CDR3 coding DNA: TGTGCCAGCAGTGACCCCCTCTTGGGTAGCGGGAGGGACAATGAGCAGTTCTTC. The full variable domain, completed using reference TRBV25-1 and TRBJ2-1, is EADIYQTPRYLVIGTGKKITLECSQTMGHDKMYWYQQDPGMELHLIHYSYGVNSTEKGDLSSESTVSRIRTEHFPLTLESARPSHTSQYLCASSDPLLGSGRDNEQFFGPGTRLTVL.

The CDR3 sequence is CASSQYRGTEQYF. The CDR3, as DNA: TGTGCCAGCAGCCAGTACAGGGGGACCGAGCAGTACTTC. This chain joins TRBV12-3 or TRBV12-4 and TRBJ2-7, with 8 bases identical to TRBD1. V dropped 6 bases and J dropped 6; count of bases not matched to a gene: 7. The CDR3 runs to 13 residues.

The chain is built from TRBV5-1 and TRBJ2-1; D is ambiguous. CDR3 length: 13 amino acids. Between the trimmed V and J ends, which lost 4 bases and 10 bases, there was a span of 15 bases. From germline, CDR1 is SGHRS and CDR2 YFSETQ. The CDR3 DNA reads as TGCGCCAGCAGCACGACTCCAGCTTGGGAGCAGTTCTTC. It is translated as CASSTTPAWEQFF.

The gene calls are TRBV20-1 and TRBJ2-1, with 10 bases that match TRBD2. The CDR3 spans 17 residues. V shed 3 bases and J 5 bases; nucleotides not matched to a gene: 13. CDR1 is DFQATT and CDR2 is SNEGSKA in the germline V gene (reference sequence). Here the CDR3 DNA reads TGCAGTGCTAGTTCGCTAGCGGGAGTCACTTCCCACAATGAGCAGTTCTTC. Encoded protein: CSASSLAGVTSHNEQFF.

This clone was counted between two and nine times. CDR3 amino acids: CASSDVSLYGYTF. For the CDR3, the DNA is TGTGCCAGCAGTGACGTCAGTCTTTATGGCTACACCTTC. The chain carries TRBV2 and TRBJ1-2; D remains ambiguous. Trimming stripped 3 bases from V and 5 bases from J, with 10 bases between. The CDR3 extends over 13 amino acids. The germline CDR1 and CDR2 sequences are SNHLY and FYNNEI. The complete variable domain, with remaining parts taken from reference TRBV2 and TRBJ1-2, reads EPEVTQTPSHQVTQMGQEVILRCVPISNHLYFYWYRQILGQKVEFLVSFYNNEISEKSEIFDDQFSVERPDGSNFTLKIRSTKLEDSAMYFCASSDVSLYGYTFGSGTRLTVV.

The V gene is TRBV9, the J gene TRBJ2-5, with 9 bases matching TRBD1. Looked up from germline, CDR1 is SGDLS and CDR2 is YYNGEE. The ends lost 3 bases at V and 4 bases at J; junction bases unmatched: 7. The CDR3 spans 15 residues. Written as DNA, the CDR3 is TGTGCCAGCAGCGAGGGAGGGACAGGGTCAGAGACCCAGTACTTC. Its translation is CASSEGGTGSETQYF.

The V and J genes are TRBV7-8 and TRBJ1-3; tentatively, D is TRBD1 (5 bases). The ends were cut back, 5 bases at V and 0 bases at J, with 14 bases in the middle. This CDR3 has 16 amino acids. From germline, CDR1 is SGHVS and CDR2 FQNEAQ. The CDR3 sequence: CASSPRDLSSGNTIYF. The DNA for the CDR3 is TGTGCCAGCAGCCCAAGGGACCTTAGCTCTGGAAACACCATATATTTT.

This chain uses TRBV4-1 with TRBJ2-3, with 12 positions matching TRBD2. Germline CDR1 and CDR2: MGHRA and YSYEKL. The CDR3 totals 21 residues. The V segment lost 3 bases and the J segment 2 bases; nucleotides outside the gene matches: 18. CDR3 protein: CASSHPGPTSGLAGLTDTQYF. As DNA, the CDR3 is TGCGCCAGCAGCCATCCCGGCCCCACGTCGGGACTAGCGGGCCTCACAGATACGCAGTATTTT.

The chain carries TRBV12-3 or TRBV12-4 and TRBJ2-5; 8 bases map to TRBD2. The CDR3 spans 13 residues. The V and J ends lost 5 bases and 6 bases, in that order; junction bases with no gene match: 5. CDR3 sequence: CASSSGRGKTQYF. The CDR3 coding sequence is TGTGCCAGCAGTAGCGGGAGAGGGAAGACCCAGTACTTC.

This clone was observed a few times. The J gene is TRBJ2-1, the V gene TRBV5-4, with 13 bases identical to TRBD2. The V and J ends lost 4 bases and 8 bases, in that order; junction bases with no gene match: 18. This CDR3 comprises 19 residues. Germline CDR1 is SGHNT and CDR2 is YYREEE (reference sequence). The CDR3 region is CASSRFYMGLAGWIHEQFF. In DNA, the CDR3 is TGTGCCAGCAGCCGTTTTTATATGGGACTAGCGGGATGGATCCATGAGCAGTTCTTC.

The rearrangement uses TRBV11-2 and TRBJ2-2; TRBD1 aligns across 10 bases. This CDR3 comprises 19 residues. With V trimmed by 3 bases and J by 0 bases, 10 bases remained unmatched. CDR1 SGHAT and CDR2 FQNNGV come from the germline V gene. CDR3 in DNA: TGTGCCAGCAGCTTGGACAGGGGGTTTCTAGGTGCGAACACCGGGGAGCTGTTTTTT. This sequence encodes CASSLDRGFLGANTGELFF. The full variable domain, its missing parts supplied by reference TRBV11-2 and TRBJ2-2, is EAGVAQSPRYKIIEKRQSVAFWCNPISGHATLYWYQQILGQGPKLLIQFQNNGVVDDSQLPKDRFSAERLKGVDSTLKIQPAKLEDSAVYLCASSLDRGFLGANTGELFFGEGSRLTVL.

V usage is TRBV18 and J usage is TRBJ1-5; D remains ambiguous. V was shortened by 2 bases and J by 2 bases, with 19 bases between the two germline ends. Germline-derived CDR1 and CDR2 are KGHSH and LQKENI. The CDR3 covers 18 residues. The CDR3 DNA reads as TGTGCCAGCTCACCAGAAAGTCACCCCCTCCAGGGCAATCAGCCCCAGCATTTT. This sequence encodes CASSPESHPLQGNQPQHF.

The V and J genes are TRBV5-1 and TRBJ2-6; TRBD2 might be the D (6 bases). CDR1 SGHRS and CDR2 YFSETQ come from the germline V gene. The germline V and J ends were trimmed by 1 base and 0 bases, with 11 bases remaining between them. The CDR3 contains 17 residues. In nucleotides, the CDR3 is TGCGCCAGCAGCTTGAGGGAGGCCTTCTCTGGGGCCAACGTCCTGACTTTC. Protein product: CASSLREAFSGANVLTF.

This clone has only one observation. The chain is built from TRBV9 and TRBJ2-2, with D possibly being TRBD2 (5 bases). CDR1 is SGDLS, CDR2 YYNGEE, per germline. V was shortened by 4 bases and J by 2 bases, with 9 bases between the two germline ends. CDR3 size: 14 residues. This chain's CDR3 is CASSPRGNTGELFF. CDR3 nucleotide sequence: TGTGCCAGCAGCCCTCGGGGAAACACCGGGGAGCTGTTTTTT.

The chain has TRBV9 and TRBJ2-5; 9 bases are a match to TRBD1. The germline V gene has CDR1 SGDLS and CDR2 YYNGEE. V dropped 5 bases and J dropped 1; count of bases not matched to a gene: 3. The CDR3 has 14 residues. The CDR3 spells CASSRTGVQETQYF. CDR3 nucleotide sequence: TGTGCCAGCAGTCGGACAGGGGTCCAAGAGACCCAGTACTTC.

This rearrangement joins TRBV9 to TRBJ2-7; the match to TRBD2 covers 7 bases. V shed 3 bases and J 7 bases; nucleotides not matched to a gene: 13. The CDR3 spans 15 residues. Germline assignment: CDR1 SGDLS and CDR2 YYNGEE. The CDR3 loop reads CASSDSGHLWEEQYF. The CDR3 region has the DNA TGTGCCAGCAGCGATAGCGGGCACCTTTGGGAGGAGCAGTACTTC. Full variable domain (remainder filled in from reference TRBV9 and TRBJ2-7): DSGVTQTPKHLITATGQRVTLRCSPRSGDLSVYWYQQSLDQGLQFLIQYYNGEERAKGNILERFSAQQFPDLHSELNLSSLELGDSALYFCASSDSGHLWEEQYFGPGTRLTVT.

The chain couples TRBV6-4 to TRBJ1-2; no clear D. The CDR3 is 12 amino acids. Germline CDR1 and CDR2: MRHNA and SNTAGT. V was clipped by 0 bases and J by 8 bases, with 7 bases between them. The CDR3: CASSDSHGGYTF. The CDR3 DNA sequence: TGTGCCAGCAGTGACTCTCATGGGGGCTACACCTTC.

As regards this clone: One end of the junction does not line up with germline, which may come from a read error. At the DNA level, this CDR3 is encoded by other sequences in the same sample as well. V is TRBV10-2 and J is TRBJ2-1, with D perhaps TRBD1 (6 bases). CDR3 length: 14 residues. Germline CDR1 is WSHSY and CDR2 is SAAADI. The CDR3 bases are TGCGCCAGTAGTGTACAGGGTAGAAACAATGAGCAGTTCTTC. It specifies CASSVQGRNNEQFF.

The CDR3 DNA sequence: TGTGCCATCAGTGAGGGGGCGGGGGGCGCAAATGAGCAGTTCTTC. It codes for CAISEGAGGANEQFF. The gene calls are TRBV10-3 and TRBJ2-1; 8 bases map to TRBD2. CDR1 ENHRY and CDR2 SYGVKD come from the germline V gene. With V trimmed by 2 bases and J by 7 bases, 7 bases remained unmatched. The CDR3 is 15 residues long.

This chain links TRBV5-4 with TRBJ1-6; D call uncertain. The V gene's germline CDR1 is SGHNT and CDR2 YYREEE (reference sequence). V was clipped by 0 bases and J by 0 bases, with 7 bases between them. The CDR3 is 16 residues long. The CDR3 loop is CASSLGLSSYNSPLHF. CDR3 nucleotides: TGTGCCAGCAGCTTGGGACTGAGCTCCTATAATTCACCCCTCCACTTT. Looking up the rest from reference TRBV5-4 and TRBJ1-6 gives the full variable domain: ETGVTQSPTHLIKTRGQQVTLRCSSQSGHNTVSWYQQALGQGPQFIFQYYREEENGRGNFPPRFSGLQFPNYSSELNVNALELDDSALYLCASSLGLSSYNSPLHFGNGTRLTVT.